The 10 T cell receptor beta chains in this list originate from one sample, sequenced in a study of cytomegalovirus exposure and HLA in healthy donors. PCR involved 60 Vbeta and 13 Jbeta primers. Sequenced by immunoSEQ multiplex PCR; TCRdb stores in-frame clones only, minus some. The profile shows more than 95,000 clones, over 60% of them singletons. Sample: PBMCs. These TCRs come from a woman in her forties in good health and CMV-seropositive.

The V and J genes are TRBV9 and TRBJ2-5, with TRBD1 as a possible D gene (6 bases). Matching the DNA end better, TRBJ2-7 makes the J call doubtful. CDR1 SGDLS and CDR2 YYNGEE come from the germline V gene. This CDR3 is 14 amino acids long. The CDR3 region is CASSPRGHPYEQYF. The DNA for the CDR3 is TGTGCCAGCAGCCCCCGGGGACATCCCTACGAGCAGTACTTC.

In its sample, this clone was seen a few times. The chain employs TRBV30 and TRBJ2-7; possible D gene TRBD1, 6 bases. CDR1 is GTSNPN and CDR2 is SVGIG in the germline V gene (reference sequence). This CDR3 region has 15 residues. V was clipped by 4 bases and J by 0 bases, with 16 bases between them. CDR3: CAWIRPSGASYEQYF. The CDR3 bases are TGTGCCTGGATTCGACCCTCAGGGGCCTCCTACGAGCAGTACTTC.

The chain carries TRBV10-3 and TRBJ1-5; tentatively, D is TRBD1 (6 bases). Trimming left V 0 bases short and J 6 bases short, with 12 bases between. The CDR3 covers 15 residues. Germline CDR1 and CDR2: ENHRY and SYGVKD. The CDR3 nucleotides read TGTGCCATCAGTGAGTCGAGCGGGGGCGGTCAGCCCCAGCATTTT. Its protein product is CAISESSGGGQPQHF.

The rearrangement joins TRBV11-2 to TRBJ2-3, with a tentative D call TRBD1 (5 bases). V dropped 6 bases and J dropped 6 bases, with 13 bases sitting between them. This CDR3 region has 13 residues. Per the germline V gene, CDR1 is SGHAT and CDR2 is FQNNGV. The CDR3 bases are TGTGCCAGCAGTTACACTCAGGGTGATACGCAGTATTTT. Protein product: CASSYTQGDTQYF.

V and J are TRBV29-1 and TRBJ2-2; TRBD2 matches at 8 bases. The CDR3 is made up of 15 amino acids. With V trimmed by 2 bases and J by 7 bases, 9 bases remained unmatched. CDR1 and CDR2 (germline): SQVTM, ANQGSEA. CDR3 DNA: TGCAGCGTTGAAAGAGCGGGAGCGGTTAACGGGGAGCTGTTTTTT. Amino acids: CSVERAGAVNGELFF.

This chain links TRBV5-6 with TRBJ2-5; D is unresolved. Between the trimmed V and J ends, which lost 5 bases and 2 bases, there was a span of 13 bases. CDR1 and CDR2 (germline): SGHDT, YYEEEE. The CDR3 totals 14 residues. The CDR3: CASRKIYSQETQYF. The CDR3 DNA sequence: TGTGCCAGCAGAAAGATCTACTCACAAGAGACCCAGTACTTC.

The chain joins TRBV30 to TRBJ1-2; D perhaps matches TRBD1 (5 bases). The CDR3 covers 10 residues. CDR1 is GTSNPN, CDR2 SVGIG, per germline (reference sequence). With 4 bases removed from V and 6 bases from J, the gap between germline ends came to 6 bases. CDR3 in DNA: TGTGCCTGGACAGGGAATGGCTACACCTTC. Translated, it gives CAWTGNGYTF.

This clone has just a few counts. The rearrangement uses TRBV7-2 and TRBJ1-1; maybe TRBD1 (5 bases). Trimming stripped 1 base from V and 5 bases from J, with 20 bases between. Germline loops: CDR1 SGHTA, CDR2 FQGNSA. The CDR3 has 17 amino acids. Here the CDR3 reads CASSLGGRDYLGTEAFF. The DNA of the CDR3 is TGTGCCAGCAGCTTAGGGGGACGGGACTACCTGGGGACTGAAGCTTTCTTT.

About this clone: An end of the junction differs from the germline gene, which may be a read error. The chain couples TRBV29-1 to TRBJ2-4; no clear D. Germline loops: CDR1 SQVTM, CDR2 ANQGSEA. This CDR3 region has 12 residues. CDR3 residues: CSVGDPANSQYF. The CDR3 DNA sequence: TGCAGCGTTGGCGATCCAGCAAACAGTCAGTACTTC.

The CDR3 protein is CASSYAGGNREQYF. The CDR3 DNA follows: TGTGCCAGCAGTTACGCAGGGGGGAACCGCGAGCAGTACTTC. V is TRBV6-5 and J is TRBJ2-7; a weak D match, TRBD1 (7 bases). CDR1 is MNHEY and CDR2 is SVGAGI in the germline V gene. CDR3 size: 14 residues. The germline V and J ends were trimmed by 2 bases and 6 bases, with 14 bases remaining between them.